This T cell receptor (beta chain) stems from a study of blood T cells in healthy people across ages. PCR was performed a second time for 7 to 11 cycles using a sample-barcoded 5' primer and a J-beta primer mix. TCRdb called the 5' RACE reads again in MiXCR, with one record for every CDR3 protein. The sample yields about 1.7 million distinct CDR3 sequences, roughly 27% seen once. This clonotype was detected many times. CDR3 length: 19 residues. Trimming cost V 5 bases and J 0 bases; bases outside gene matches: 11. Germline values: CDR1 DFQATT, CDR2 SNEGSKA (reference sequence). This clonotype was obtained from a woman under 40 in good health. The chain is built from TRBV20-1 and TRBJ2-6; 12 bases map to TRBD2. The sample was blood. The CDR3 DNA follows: TGCAGTGCTTTGAAAGTACTAGCGGGGGGACTCTCTGGGGCCAACGTCCTGACTTTC. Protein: CSALKVLAGGLSGANVLTF.